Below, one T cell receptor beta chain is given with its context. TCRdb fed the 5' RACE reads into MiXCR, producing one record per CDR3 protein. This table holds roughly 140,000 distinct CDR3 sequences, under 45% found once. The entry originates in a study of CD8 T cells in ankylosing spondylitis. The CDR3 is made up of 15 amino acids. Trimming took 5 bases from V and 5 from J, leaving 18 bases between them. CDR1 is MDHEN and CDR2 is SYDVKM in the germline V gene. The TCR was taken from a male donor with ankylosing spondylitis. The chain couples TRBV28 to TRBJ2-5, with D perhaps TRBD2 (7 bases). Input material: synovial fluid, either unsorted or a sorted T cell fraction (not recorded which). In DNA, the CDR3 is TGTGCCAGCAGTGAGGAGGGGGGGCATGTTGAGACCCAGTACTTC. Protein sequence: CASSEEGGHVETQYF.